The 9 T cell receptor beta chains given below trace back to one sample, sequenced in a study of cytomegalovirus exposure and HLA in healthy donors. The PCR had 60 Vbeta and 13 Jbeta primers. Measured with immunoSEQ multiplex PCR; TCRdb has only the in-frame clones, and not every one. The top ten hold around an eighth of the sample, which has fewer than 120,000 clones, approximately 82% seen once. Sequencing was performed on PBMCs. The receptors were sampled from a young man in good health and CMV-seropositive.

The chain has TRBV29-1 and TRBJ2-5; the match to TRBD2 covers 10 bases. The CDR3 covers 13 residues. V was pared by 4 bases and J by 5 bases, with 4 bases of the junction left unmatched. Germline CDR1 reads SQVTM; CDR2 reads ANQGSEA. DNA of the CDR3: TGCAGCGTTGTAGCGGGGGGCGGGGAGACCCAGTACTTC. Translating gives CSVVAGGGETQYF.

This clone was detected only a few times. The rearrangement uses TRBV11-2 and TRBJ1-1; 12 nucleotides agree with TRBD1. CDR3 length: 18 residues. With V trimmed by 5 bases and J by 5 bases, 15 bases remained unmatched. CDR1 SGHAT and CDR2 FQNNGV come from the germline V gene. Written as DNA, the CDR3 is TGTGCCAGCAGCCCCAGGGGGGGGGACAGGGGGCGGAGGACTGAAGCTTTCTTT. This gives the protein CASSPRGGDRGRRTEAFF.

The chain joins TRBV4-2 to TRBJ2-1; 13 bases align to TRBD2. The CDR3 loop spans 16 amino acids. In germline, CDR1 is LGHNA, CDR2 YNFKEQ. The trim removed 4 bases at V and 9 bases at J, leaving 9 bases unmatched. The CDR3 DNA sequence: TGTGCCAGCAGCCCCCCTGGACTAGCGGGGGCGGGTGAGCAGTTCTTC. Protein sequence: CASSPPGLAGAGEQFF.

The rearrangement links TRBV4-1 to TRBJ1-2; D gene uncertain. Trimming removed 6 bases from V and 4 bases from J, with 12 bases in between. The CDR3 is 13 residues long. Germline V gene data show CDR1 as MGHRA and CDR2 as YSYEKL. Here the CDR3 reads CASSGWAGYGYTF. Here the CDR3 DNA reads TGCGCCAGCAGTGGCTGGGCTGGCTATGGCTACACCTTC.

V is TRBV7-2 and J is TRBJ2-7, with D hard to call. Trimming took off 3 bases at V and 0 bases at J, with 6 bases between the two ends. The CDR3 loop spans 13 amino acids. CDR1 is SGHTA, CDR2 FQGNSA, per germline. The DNA of the CDR3 is TGTGCCAGCAGCTTGGGCTACTCCTACGAGCAGTACTTC. Translated, it gives CASSLGYSYEQYF.

The V and J genes are TRBV28 and TRBJ1-4, with 8 bases fitting TRBD1. The length of the CDR3 is 16 residues. Germline V CDR1 and CDR2: MDHEN, SYDVKM. V trimming: 4 bases; J trimming: 8 bases; junction bases outside the gene matches: 12. CDR3 in amino acids: CASSSGQASGWEKLFF. The CDR3 nucleotides read TGTGCCAGCAGTTCGGGACAGGCGTCAGGATGGGAAAAACTGTTTTTT.

The chain couples TRBV28 to TRBJ2-2, with unresolved D. CDR3 length equals 15 residues. Trimming removed 3 bases from V and 0 bases from J, with 8 bases in between. Germline loops: CDR1 MDHEN, CDR2 SYDVKM. Written as DNA, the CDR3 is TGTGCCAGCAGTTTCTGGCTGACGAACACCGGGGAGCTGTTTTTT. Protein sequence: CASSFWLTNTGELFF.

This clone was counted between two and nine times. This chain connects TRBV10-3 to TRBJ2-3, with TRBD2 matching over 11 bases. Germline V gene lookup returns CDR1 ENHRY and CDR2 SYGVKD. The CDR3 is 18 residues long. The V and J ends lost 0 bases and 3 bases, in that order; junction bases with no gene match: 8. The CDR3 DNA follows: TGTGCCATCAGTGAGTCGATATATAGCGGGGGGGCGACAGATACGCAGTATTTT. As protein: CAISESIYSGGATDTQYF.

Here the CDR3 DNA reads TGTGCCAGCAGCACCACGCTCGCTACGCCCCAGCATTTT. Translation gives CASSTTLATPQHF. The chain combines TRBV7-2 with TRBJ1-5, with D unresolved. Germline V lookup: CDR1 SGHTA, CDR2 FQGNSA. This CDR3 contains 13 residues. Trimming cost V 5 bases and J 9 bases, with 14 bases left between them. Based on the CDR3 plus reference TRBV7-2 and TRBJ1-5, the full variable domain is GAGVSQSPSNKVTEKGKDVELRCDPISGHTALYWYRQSLGQGLEFLIYFQGNSAPDKSGLPSDRFSAERTGGSVSTLTIQRTQQEDSAVYLCASSTTLATPQHFGDGTRLSIL.